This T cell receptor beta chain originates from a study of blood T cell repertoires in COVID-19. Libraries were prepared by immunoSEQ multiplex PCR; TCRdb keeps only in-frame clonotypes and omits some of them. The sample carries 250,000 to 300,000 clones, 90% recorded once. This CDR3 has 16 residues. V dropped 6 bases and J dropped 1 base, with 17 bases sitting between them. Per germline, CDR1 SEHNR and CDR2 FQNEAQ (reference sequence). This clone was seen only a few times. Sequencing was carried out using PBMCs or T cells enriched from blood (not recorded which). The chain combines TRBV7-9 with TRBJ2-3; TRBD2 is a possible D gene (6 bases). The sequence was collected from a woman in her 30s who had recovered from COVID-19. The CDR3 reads CASSVFGGSGTDTQYF. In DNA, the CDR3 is TGTGCCAGCAGTGTATTCGGAGGGAGTGGCACAGATACGCAGTATTTT.